A selection of T cell receptor beta chains follows, all from one sample in a study of breast tumors, draining lymph nodes, adjacent tissues. TCRdb re-derived calls from the multiplex PCR reads in MiXCR, one entry per CDR3 protein. This table holds around 130,000 distinct CDR3 sequences, approximately 22% found once. The specimen was axillary lymph node tissue. The receptors were gathered from a female donor with breast cancer. Some clones in this sample may be carry-over from other donors' samples. Each CDR3 is given with its conserved first and last residue. Size is stated for part of the rows, as once, few or many counts, or as a class when the clone is expanded.

TRBJ2-3 | many | TRBV30 | CAWGTTSTDTQYF
TRBJ2-7 | many | TRBV29-1 | CSVEDGIGGLYEQYF
TRBJ1-5 | many | TRBV18 | CASSRYETGNQPQHF
TRBJ1-2 | many | TRBV11-2 | CASSPTGQYGYTF
TRBJ2-2 | many | TRBV9 | CASGRASGTGELFF
TRBJ1-6 | many | TRBV28 | CASSSPVGNSPLHF
TRBJ2-1 | NA | TRBV5-1 | CASSPLGQPNEQLF
TRBJ2-1 | many | TRBV4-1 | CASSQDLGLLYNEQFF
TRBJ1-4 | many | TRBV15 | CATSRGSSVVKKLFF
TRBJ2-1 | many | TRBV13 | CASSSGTNYNEQFF